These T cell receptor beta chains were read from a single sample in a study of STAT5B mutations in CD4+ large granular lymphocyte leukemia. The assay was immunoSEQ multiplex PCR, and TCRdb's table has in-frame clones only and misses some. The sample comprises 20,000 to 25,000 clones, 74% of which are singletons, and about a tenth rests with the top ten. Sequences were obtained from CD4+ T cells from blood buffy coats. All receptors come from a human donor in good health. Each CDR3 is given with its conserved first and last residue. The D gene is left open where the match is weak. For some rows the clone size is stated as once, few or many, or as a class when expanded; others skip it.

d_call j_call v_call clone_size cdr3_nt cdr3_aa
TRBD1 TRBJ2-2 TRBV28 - TGTGCCAGCAACGTTGTCAGGGGGAGAACCACCGGGGAGCTGTTTTTT CASNVVRGRTTGELFF
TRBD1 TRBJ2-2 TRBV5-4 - TGTGCCAGCAGCTTTGGACAGGCTCAATCGAACACCGGGGAGCTGTTTTTT CASSFGQAQSNTGELFF
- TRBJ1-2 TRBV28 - TGTGCCAGCAGCCCCCCTTACGGGGTTGGATCTGACTATGGCTACACCTTC CASSPPYGVGSDYGYTF
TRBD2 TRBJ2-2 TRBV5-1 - TGCGCCAGCAGCTTGAGCAGCGGGAGGGCCACCGGGGAGCTGTTTTTT CASSLSSGRATGELFF
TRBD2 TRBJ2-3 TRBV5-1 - TGCGCCAGTTCAAGCGGGACTTCTAAAACAGATACGCAGTATTTT CASSSGTSKTDTQYF
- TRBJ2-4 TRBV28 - TGTGCCAGCAGCCCGGAGGGTGGGGTAATAAACATTCAGTACTTC CASSPEGGVINIQYF
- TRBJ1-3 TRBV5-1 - TGCGCCAGCAGCTTTAACGCAGGAAAAGGAAACACCATATATTTT CASSFNAGKGNTIYF
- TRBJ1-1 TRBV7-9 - TGTGCCAGCAGACCCCCCCCTCGGGAAGGTACTGAAGCTTTCTTT CASRPPPREGTEAFF
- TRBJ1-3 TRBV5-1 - TGCGCCAGCAGCCAGGACTCTGGAAACACCATATATTTT CASSQDSGNTIYF
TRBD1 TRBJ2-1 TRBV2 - TGTGCCAGCGGGGACAGTGGGAGCTCCTACAATGAGCAGTTCTTC CASGDSGSSYNEQFF
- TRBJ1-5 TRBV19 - TGTGCCACTAAGAACGGGGGTGGGAGCCAGCCCCAGCATTTT CATKNGGGSQPQHF
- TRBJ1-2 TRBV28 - TGTGCCAGCAGAGGCACAGGGTCATTCTATGGCTACACCTTC CASRGTGSFYGYTF
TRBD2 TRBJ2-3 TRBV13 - TGTGCCAGCATGGAAGCGGGAGGCACAGATACGCAGTATTTT CASMEAGGTDTQYF
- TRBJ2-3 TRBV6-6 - TGTGCCAGCAGTCCCCAGGGCCCGGCGGGCACAGATACGCAGTATTTT CASSPQGPAGTDTQYF
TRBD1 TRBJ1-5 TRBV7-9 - TGTGCCAGCAGCTTAGTATCTGGGACAGGAATCAATCAGCCCCAGCATTTT CASSLVSGTGINQPQHF
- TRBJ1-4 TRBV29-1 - TGCAGCGTTCCCACTGGACGCAGACATAATGAAAAACTGTTTTTT CSVPTGRRHNEKLFF
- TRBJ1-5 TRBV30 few TGTGCCTGGAGTGACGGGAGAAATCAGCCCCAGCATTTT CAWSDGRNQPQHF
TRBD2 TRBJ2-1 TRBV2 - TGTGCCAGCAGTACCGGGACTAGCGGGAGGACTATAAGCTCCTACAATGAGCAGTTCTTC CASSTGTSGRTISSYNEQFF
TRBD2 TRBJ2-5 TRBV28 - TGTGCCAGCAGTCCTAGAATAGCGGGAGCCCAAGAGACCCAGTACTTC CASSPRIAGAQETQYF
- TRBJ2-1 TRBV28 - TGTGCCAGCAGTTTAGGGGGTTCCTCTAATGAGCAGTTCTTC CASSLGGSSNEQFF
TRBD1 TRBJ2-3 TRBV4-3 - TGCGCCAGCAGCAGTCTACAGGGGGCTAGCACAGATACGCAGTATTTT CASSSLQGASTDTQYF
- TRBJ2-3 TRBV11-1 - TGTGCCAGCAGCTTAGGCGGGGGCCCAGATACGCAGTATTTT CASSLGGGPDTQYF
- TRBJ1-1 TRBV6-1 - TGTGCCAGCACCTCGGGGGCGAACACTGAAGCTTTCTTT CASTSGANTEAFF
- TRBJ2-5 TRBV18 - TGTGCCAGCTCCCTCTCGCAGGGTGGACAAGAGACCCAGTACTTC CASSLSQGGQETQYF
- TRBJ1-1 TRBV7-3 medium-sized TGTGCCAGCAGCTTCAGCGGGGGGCAGTCCGAAGCTTTCTTT CASSFSGGQSEAFF
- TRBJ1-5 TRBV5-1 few TGCGCCAGCAGCTTGGGGGACCGTAATCAGCCCCAGCATTTT CASSLGDRNQPQHF
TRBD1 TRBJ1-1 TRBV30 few TGTGCCTGGAGTAAAAACAGGGGAGTGAACACTGAAGCTTTCTTT CAWSKNRGVNTEAFF
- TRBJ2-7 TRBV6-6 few TGTGCCAGCAGTATAGACGGATACGAGCAGTACTTC CASSIDGYEQYF
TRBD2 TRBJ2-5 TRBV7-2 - TGTGCCAGCAGCCGGGGACTAGCGGGGAAAGAGACCCAGTACTTC CASSRGLAGKETQYF
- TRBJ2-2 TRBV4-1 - TGCGCCAGCAGCCCGCCAAGTTTAACCGGGGAGCTGTTTTTT CASSPPSLTGELFF
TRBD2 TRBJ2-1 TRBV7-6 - TGTGCCAGCAGCCTTAGCGGGGGGGCCAACAATGAGCAGTTCTTC CASSLSGGANNEQFF
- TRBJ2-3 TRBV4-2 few TGTGCCAGCAGCCTCAGGACCTTCGCGGGAGATACGCAGTATTTT CASSLRTFAGDTQYF
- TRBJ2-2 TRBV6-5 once TGTGCCAGCAGTTACTCCGACAGCTCGAACACCGGGGAGCTGTTTTTT CASSYSDSSNTGELFF
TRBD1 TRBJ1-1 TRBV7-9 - TGTGCCAGCAGCTTCGGACAGGGGAACACTGAAGCTTTCTTT CASSFGQGNTEAFF
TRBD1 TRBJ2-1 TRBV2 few TGTGCCAGCAGTGAGGACAGGGGGAGGTACAATGAGCAGTTCTTC CASSEDRGRYNEQFF
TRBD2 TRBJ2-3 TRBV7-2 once TGTGCCAGCAGCTTTCGGGGGGCAGATACGCAGTATTTT CASSFRGADTQYF
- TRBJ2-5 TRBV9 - TGTGCCAGCAGCGTATCCCCACCGGGACGGGGAGAAGAGACCCAGTACTTC CASSVSPPGRGEETQYF
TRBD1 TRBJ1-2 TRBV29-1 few TGCAGCGTTGAAAAAGCCGGGACAGGGGGTTTTTCTAACTATGGCTACACCTTC CSVEKAGTGGFSNYGYTF
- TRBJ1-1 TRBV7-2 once TGTGCCAGCAGCTCACGTTCTGGCGCTGAAGCTTTCTTT CASSSRSGAEAFF
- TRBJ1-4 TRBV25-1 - TGTGCCAGCAGTGATGGGCAGTGGGATGAAAAACTGTTTTTT CASSDGQWDEKLFF
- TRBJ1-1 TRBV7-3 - TGTGCCAGCAGCTTGGGACCGTCGAACACTGAAGCTTTCTTT CASSLGPSNTEAFF
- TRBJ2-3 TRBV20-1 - TGCAGTGCTAGAAAACAAGATACGCAGTATTTT CSARKQDTQYF
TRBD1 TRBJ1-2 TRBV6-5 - TGTGCCAGCAGTTATAAAAGAGACAGGGTCGGCTATGGCTACACCTTC CASSYKRDRVGYGYTF
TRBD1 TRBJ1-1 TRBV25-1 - TGTGCCAGCAGTGTGACAGGGATGAACACTGAAGCTTTCTTT CASSVTGMNTEAFF
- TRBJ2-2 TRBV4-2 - TGTGCCAGCAGCTCAGGGGCAGCTAGCGGTCCCACCGGGGAGCTGTTTTTT CASSSGAASGPTGELFF